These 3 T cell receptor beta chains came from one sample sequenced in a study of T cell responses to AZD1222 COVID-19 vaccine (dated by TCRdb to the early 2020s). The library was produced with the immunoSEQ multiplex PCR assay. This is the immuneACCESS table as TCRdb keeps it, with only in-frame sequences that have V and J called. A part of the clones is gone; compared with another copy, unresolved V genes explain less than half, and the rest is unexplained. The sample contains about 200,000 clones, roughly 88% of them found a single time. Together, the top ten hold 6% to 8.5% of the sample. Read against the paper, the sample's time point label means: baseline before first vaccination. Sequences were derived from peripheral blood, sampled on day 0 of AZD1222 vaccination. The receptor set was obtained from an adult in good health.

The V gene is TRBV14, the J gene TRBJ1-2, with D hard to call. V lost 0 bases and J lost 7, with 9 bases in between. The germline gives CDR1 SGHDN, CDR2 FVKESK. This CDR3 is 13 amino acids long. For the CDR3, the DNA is TGTGCCAGCAGCCAAGATCGATATGGTGGCTACACCTTC. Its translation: CASSQDRYGGYTF.

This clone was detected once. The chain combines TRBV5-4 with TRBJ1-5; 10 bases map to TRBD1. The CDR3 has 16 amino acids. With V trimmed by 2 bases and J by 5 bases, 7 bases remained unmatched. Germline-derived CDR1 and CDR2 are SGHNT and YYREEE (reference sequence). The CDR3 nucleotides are TGTGCCAGCAGCTTAGCCGGGACAGGGGAGGATCAGCCCCAGCATTTT. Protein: CASSLAGTGEDQPQHF.

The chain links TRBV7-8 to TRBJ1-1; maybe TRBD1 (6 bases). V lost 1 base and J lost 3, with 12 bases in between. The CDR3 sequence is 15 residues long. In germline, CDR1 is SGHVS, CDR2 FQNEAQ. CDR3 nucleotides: TGTGCCAGCAGCTTAGAGGGGGTCGGGTACACTGAAGCTTTCTTT. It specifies CASSLEGVGYTEAFF.